Listed below are T cell receptor beta chains from one sample, sequenced in a study of blood T cell repertoires in COVID-19. Data came from immunoSEQ multiplex PCR; TCRdb stores just in-frame clones and leaves some out. The sample lists about 70,000 clones; roughly 86% were seen once. Sequencing was carried out using peripheral blood. These receptors came from a human donor in a cohort sampled during active COVID-19. CDR3s include the opening cysteine and the closing phenylalanine or tryptophan. D genes are given only for firm matches. Not every row has a clone size; where given, it reads once, few, many or a size class.

J,D,V,size,CDR3,DNA
TRBJ2-5,TRBD2,TRBV18,-,CASSPTSGGSETQYF,TGTGCCAGCTCACCGACTAGCGGGGGGTCAGAGACCCAGTACTTC
TRBJ2-3,TRBD1,TRBV7-2,-,CASSRGTGGTTQYF,TGTGCCAGCAGCCGGGGGACAGGGGGCACTACGCAGTATTTT
TRBJ2-7,TRBD2,TRBV18,once,CASHPSGASSYEQYF,TGTGCCAGCCATCCTAGCGGGGCCAGCTCCTACGAGCAGTACTTC
TRBJ2-3,TRBD2,TRBV28,-,CASSAGLAGWADTQYF,TGTGCCAGCAGTGCGGGACTAGCGGGTTGGGCAGATACGCAGTATTTT
TRBJ2-3,TRBD2,TRBV5-1,-,CASSLVAGGYTDTQYF,TGCGCCAGCAGCTTGGTAGCGGGGGGGTACACAGATACGCAGTATTTT
TRBJ2-2,-,TRBV11-2,-,CASSSQGGSGELFF,TGTGCCAGCAGCTCCCAGGGGGGTTCCGGGGAGCTGTTTTTT
TRBJ2-7,TRBD1,TRBV5-6,-,CASSRTGGFYEQYF,TGTGCCAGCAGTCGGACAGGGGGCTTCTACGAGCAGTACTTC
TRBJ1-1,-,TRBV7-8,-,CASSLVRTRPNTEAFF,TGTGCCAGCAGCTTAGTCAGGACAAGGCCGAACACTGAAGCTTTCTTT
TRBJ2-3,TRBD2,TRBV4-3,-,CASSQDYSAGGGGDTQYF,TGCGCCAGCAGCCAAGATTATTCGGCGGGGGGCGGCGGAGATACGCAGTATTTT
TRBJ2-6,-,TRBV30,few,CAWSQGQGANVLTF,TGTGCCTGGAGTCAGGGGCAGGGCGCCAACGTCCTGACTTTC
TRBJ2-1,-,TRBV13,-,CASSLRAGDEQFF,TGTGCCAGCAGCTTACGAGCGGGTGACGAGCAGTTCTTC
TRBJ2-1,-,TRBV7-3,-,CASSTQAGSYNEQFF,TGTGCCAGCAGCACCCAAGCGGGCTCCTACAATGAGCAGTTCTTC
TRBJ2-3,TRBD2,TRBV25-1,-,CASCRGGPSDTQYF,TGTGCCAGCTGCCGCGGGGGGCCGTCAGATACGCAGTATTTT
TRBJ2-7,TRBD1,TRBV30,-,CAWRQQGTVNSYEQYF,TGTGCCTGGAGGCAGCAAGGGACAGTGAATTCCTACGAGCAGTACTTC
TRBJ2-3,TRBD2,TRBV4-3,-,CASSQDPSGGANTQYF,TGCGCCAGCAGCCAAGACCCCAGCGGGGGGGCCAATACGCAGTATTTT
TRBJ2-7,-,TRBV15,-,CATSNGDSYEQYF,TGTGCCACCAGCAACGGGGACTCCTACGAGCAGTACTTC
TRBJ2-5,TRBD1,TRBV11-2,-,CASSFPGTGPQETQYF,TGTGCCAGCAGCTTCCCCGGGACAGGACCCCAAGAGACCCAGTACTTC
TRBJ1-5,-,TRBV19,-,CASRGSTLQNQPQHF,TGTGCCAGTAGGGGCAGTACTCTGCAAAATCAGCCCCAGCATTTT